The clone carrying this T cell receptor beta chain was seen only once. What it binds is not known. J gave up 2 bases and V 5 bases, and 3 bases lay outside the gene matches. CDR3 length: 13 amino acids. Looked up from germline, CDR1 is GTSNPN and CDR2 is SVGIG (reference sequence). This entry comes from a study of OX40 agonist ivuxolimab in advanced cancers. Turning to the study itself: Ivuxolimab, an antibody acting as an agonist of OX40 (CD134), was used to treat patients. A diagnosis of hepatocellular carcinoma, melanoma, renal cell or head and neck cancer was present in dose-escalation patients. Study observations and caveats: In the 0.1 to 3.0 mg/kg range, CD4+ and CD8+ blood T cells had expanded clonally by week 6.

TCRdb's copy holds only in-frame clones and misses some; the assay was immunoSEQ multiplex PCR. This sample has approximately 100,000 clones, with over 85% found just once. The receptor was derived from an adult with an advanced solid tumor such as melanoma, head and neck, liver or kidney cancer. V usage is TRBV30 and J usage is TRBJ2-5; 9 nucleotides match TRBD2. Sequenced here: CD4+ or CD8+ T cells sorted from blood, sampled in a trial of the OX40 agonist ivuxolimab. CDR3 amino acids: CAWAGGRQETQYF. The DNA of the CDR3 is TGTGCCTGGGCGGGGGGGCGTCAAGAGACCCAGTACTTC.